One and the same sample provided the 30 T cell receptor beta chains below, sequenced in a study of early T cells in non-severe SARS-CoV-2 infection. TCRdb independently ran MiXCR on the 5' RACE reads; one entry per CDR3 protein. This table has 24,000 or so distinct CDR3 sequences, about 4% appearing once. The source material was whole blood. The receptor set was obtained from an adult who was a healthcare worker with PCR-confirmed SARS-CoV-2 infection or an uninfected control (not recorded which).

With respect to this clonotype: The junction departs from the called germline gene at one end, perhaps through a read error. The chain links TRBV18 to TRBJ2-3; D is perhaps TRBD1 (5 bases). Germline V gives CDR1 KGHSH, CDR2 LQKENI. This CDR3 has 15 residues. The CDR3 spells CASSPSQGHTDTQYF. CDR3 DNA sequence: TGTGCCAGCTCACCATCGCAGGGCCATACAGATACGCAGTATTTC.

The rearrangement uses TRBV7-6 and TRBJ2-1; D is tentatively TRBD1 or TRBD2 (10 bases each). Deletions cut 5 bases from V and 4 bases from J, with 33 bases between. The CDR3 spans 21 residues. Germline V lookup: CDR1 SGHVS, CDR2 FNYEAQ. The chain's CDR3 is CASSQKKGQGPSGRAYNEQFF. The CDR3 DNA follows: TGTGCCAGCAGCCAGAAGAAGGGACAGGGGCCTAGCGGGAGAGCTTACAATGAGCAGTTCTTC.

This clonotype was detected a few times. J is TRBJ2-1 and V is TRBV28; D is ambiguous. The CDR3 loop spans 15 amino acids. Per germline, CDR1 MDHEN and CDR2 SYDVKM. Trimming took 5 bases from V and 4 from J, leaving 15 bases between them. The CDR3: CASSPHSNKYNEQFF. CDR3 coding DNA: TGTGCCAGCAGTCCCCATTCGAACAAGTACAATGAGCAGTTCTTC.

This clonotype occurred many times. V is TRBV28 and J is TRBJ2-7; the D gene is possibly TRBD1 (6 bases). Germline V gene lookup returns CDR1 MDHEN and CDR2 SYDVKM. V was cut by 8 bases and J by 5 bases, with 10 bases left in between. This CDR3 comprises 11 residues. CDR3 nucleotide sequence: TGTGCCAGCCGGACAGTCAACGAGCAGTACTTC. This gives the protein CASRTVNEQYF.

This clonotype was observed many times. The rearrangement joins TRBV18 to TRBJ2-7, with 15 bases identical to TRBD2. Losses at the gene ends were 4 bases for V and 5 bases for J; bases not matched to a gene: 3. CDR3 length: 15 amino acids. Germline V gives CDR1 KGHSH, CDR2 LQKENI. The CDR3 nucleotides are TGTGCCAGCTCACGGGGACTAGCGGGAGGTAACGAGCAGTACTTC. Amino acid sequence: CASSRGLAGGNEQYF.

Ten or more counts support this clonotype. The V and J genes are TRBV10-2 and TRBJ2-1; D uncertain. V was trimmed by 5 bases and J by 2 bases, leaving 7 bases between them. In germline, CDR1 is WSHSY, CDR2 SAAADI. The CDR3 covers 13 residues. CDR3 nucleotide sequence: TGCGCCAGCAGTCGCGAGGCCTACAATGAGCAGTTCTTC. Residues: CASSREAYNEQFF.

This chain uses TRBV21-1 with TRBJ2-2; the D call of TRBD1 is as the table states it, not checked on the DNA. TRBV21-1 is annotated as a pseudogene. The CDR3 extends over 18 amino acids. CDR3 DNA: TGTGCCAGCAGCAAAAAGGGCGAAAATTTTCTAAACACCGGGGAGCTGTTTTTT. It is translated as CASSKKGENFLNTGELFF.

This clonotype was seen ten or more times. The V call is TRBV20-1, the J call TRBJ1-1; 7 positions match TRBD1. Trimming cost V 3 bases and J 7 bases; bases outside gene matches: 11. Germline CDR1 DFQATT, CDR2 SNEGSKA (reference sequence). This CDR3 contains 14 residues. The CDR3 coding sequence is TGCAGTGCTAGGAATTCCGGGACAGTCAGTGAAGCTTTCTTT. Translation gives CSARNSGTVSEAFF.

This clonotype was seen repeatedly, ten times or more. The V and J genes are TRBV15 and TRBJ1-2; D is unclear. There are 15 residues in the CDR3. Germline values: CDR1 LNHNV, CDR2 YYDKDF (reference sequence). V gave up 3 bases and J gave up 8 bases, with 19 bases separating them. The CDR3 loop reads CATSSQLEHLPGYTF. In nucleotides, the CDR3 is TGTGCCACCAGCAGCCAACTCGAGCACCTACCGGGCTACACCTTC. The variable domain in full, with the rest retrieved from reference TRBV15 and TRBJ1-2, is DAMVIQNPRYQVTQFGKPVTLSCSQTLNHNVMYWYQQKSSQAPKLLFHYYDKDFNNEADTPDNFQSRRPNTSFCFLDIRSPGLGDTAMYLCATSSQLEHLPGYTFGSGTRLTVV.

This clonotype was found a few times. The chain recombines TRBV7-2 with TRBJ2-5; D may be TRBD2 (6 bases). Deletions cut 5 bases from V and 2 bases from J, with 15 bases between. The CDR3 is 15 residues long. Germline V gives CDR1 SGHTA, CDR2 FQGNSA. Here the CDR3 DNA reads TGTGCCAGCAGCCTTAGCGGCGGAAAGCAAGAGACCCAGTACTTC. This sequence encodes CASSLSGGKQETQYF.

This clonotype was observed many times. The genes are TRBV20-1 and TRBJ2-3, with D hard to call. Germline V CDR1 and CDR2: DFQATT, SNEGSKA (reference sequence). CDR3 length: 14 residues. V was clipped by 5 bases and J by 1 base, with 13 bases between them. The CDR3 DNA sequence: TGCAGTGCTCTGGGCAGCATCGGCACAGATACGCAGTATTTT. Translated, it gives CSALGSIGTDTQYF.

This clonotype was counted a few times. The rearrangement joins TRBV19 to TRBJ2-7; weak D call: TRBD2 (6 bases). CDR1 is LNHDA, CDR2 SQIVND, per germline (reference sequence). Trimming stripped 5 bases from V and 4 bases from J, with 18 bases between. CDR3 length: 15 amino acids. CDR3 sequence reads: CASSWASEKIYEQYF. The CDR3 DNA sequence: TGTGCCAGTAGTTGGGCTAGCGAGAAAATTTACGAGCAGTACTTC.

The sample holds many counts of this clonotype. This sequence joins TRBV28 and TRBJ2-2, with 7 bases matching TRBD2. V lost 7 bases and J lost 7; bases outside the gene matches: 9. CDR1 is MDHEN and CDR2 is SYDVKM in the germline V gene. The CDR3 is 14 amino acids. The CDR3 bases are TGTGCCAGCACCCTGGCGGGAGAAAACGGGGAGCTGTTTTTT. It codes for CASTLAGENGELFF. Supplemented by reference TRBV28 and TRBJ2-2, the full variable domain reads DVKVTQSSRYLVKRTGEKVFLECVQDMDHENMFWYRQDPGLGLRLIYFSYDVKMKEKGDIPEGYSVSREKKERFSLILESASTNQTSMYLCASTLAGENGELFFGEGSRLTVL.

The rearrangement uses TRBV7-8 and TRBJ2-7; tentatively, D is TRBD2 (7 bases). Trimming stripped 5 bases from V and 2 bases from J, with 13 bases between. The CDR3 is 14 amino acids. The germline V gene encodes CDR1 SGHVS and CDR2 FQNEAQ. The CDR3 spells CASSPGRGPYEQYF. CDR3 DNA: TGTGCCAGCAGCCCAGGGCGGGGGCCCTACGAGCAGTACTTC.

The J gene is TRBJ1-6, the V gene TRBV28, with D hard to call. The CDR3 covers 15 residues. CDR1 and CDR2 (germline): MDHEN, SYDVKM. Trimming took off 4 bases at V and 9 bases at J, with 16 bases between the two ends. The CDR3 DNA is TGTGCCAGCAGTTATCCCCAGGTTCCCATTTCACCCCTCCACTTT. Protein: CASSYPQVPISPLHF.

This clonotype was seen only a few times. This chain uses TRBV5-1 with TRBJ2-3; the D is unclear. V was cut by 0 bases and J by 2 bases, with 7 bases left in between. Germline V lookup: CDR1 SGHRS, CDR2 YFSETQ. This CDR3 has 14 amino acids. The CDR3 loop reads CASSLGAFTDTQYF. Here the CDR3 DNA reads TGCGCCAGCAGCTTGGGAGCCTTCACAGATACGCAGTATTTT.

This rearrangement joins TRBV29-1 to TRBJ2-3; D not resolved. V gave up 7 bases and J gave up 6 bases, with 8 bases separating them. The CDR3 has 10 residues. CDR1 SQVTM and CDR2 ANQGSEA come from the germline V gene. CDR3 region: CSAGEDTQYF. The CDR3 coding sequence is TGCAGCGCTGGTGAGGATACGCAGTATTTT.

At least ten counts were recorded for this clonotype. In DNA form, the CDR3 reads TGTGCCAGCAGCTTAGTCCCTCCCGGGACTAGCATCGCCGGGGAGCTGTTTTTT. As protein: CASSLVPPGTSIAGELFF. V usage is TRBV7-6 and J usage is TRBJ2-2; TRBD2 matches at 9 bases. In germline, CDR1 is SGHVS, CDR2 FNYEAQ. The V gene end was trimmed by 1 base and the J gene end by 6 bases; junction bases not matched to a gene: 12. The CDR3 has 18 amino acids. The whole variable domain, filled in from reference TRBV7-6 and TRBJ2-2, reads GAGVSQSPRYKVTKRGQDVALRCDPISGHVSLYWYRQALGQGPEFLTYFNYEAQQDKSGLPNDRFSAERPEGSISTLTIQRTEQRDSAMYRCASSLVPPGTSIAGELFFGEGSRLTVL.

This clonotype was seen at least ten times. The genes are TRBV7-8 and TRBJ1-1; no clear D. CDR3 size: 15 residues. Trimming took off 1 base at V and 4 bases at J, with 13 bases between the two ends. The V gene's germline CDR1 is SGHVS and CDR2 FQNEAQ. For the CDR3, the DNA is TGTGCCAGCAGCTTAGTGGCACGGGGAGTCACTGAAGCTTTCTTT. It yields the protein CASSLVARGVTEAFF. Full variable domain (rest looked up from reference TRBV7-8 and TRBJ1-1): GAGVSQSPRYKVAKRGQDVALRCDPISGHVSLFWYQQALGQGPEFLTYFQNEAQLDKSGLPSDRFFAERPEGSVSTLKIQRTQQEDSAVYLCASSLVARGVTEAFFGQGTRLTVV.

This clonotype was seen repeatedly, ten times or more. CDR3 nucleotides: TGCAGTGCCCCAGGGACAGGGCTATTGGGTCTAGCCAAAAACATTCAGTACTTC. Protein sequence: CSAPGTGLLGLAKNIQYF. The gene calls are TRBV20-1 and TRBJ2-4; 9 bases line up with TRBD1. Per the germline V gene, CDR1 is DFQATT and CDR2 is SNEGSKA (reference sequence). There are 18 residues in the CDR3. The trim removed 6 bases at V and 0 bases at J, leaving 15 bases unmatched.

This clonotype was observed many times. This chain connects TRBV15 to TRBJ1-4; TRBD1 matches 8 bases. Germline CDR1 reads LNHNV; CDR2 reads YYDKDF (reference sequence). This CDR3 has 15 amino acids. The V gene end was trimmed by 1 base and the J gene end by 7 bases; junction bases not matched to a gene: 5. The CDR3 coding sequence is TGTGCCACCAGCAGAGCCGACAGGGGCGGTGAAAAACTGTTTTTT. Amino acid sequence: CATSRADRGGEKLFF.

There are many counts of this clonotype. The chain employs TRBV12-3 or TRBV12-4 and TRBJ2-5; 8 nucleotides match TRBD1. Losses at the gene ends were 6 bases for V and 5 bases for J; bases not matched to a gene: 5. This CDR3 region has 13 residues. The CDR3 DNA reads as TGTGCCAGCAGGACAGGGGTGTGGGAGACCCAGTACTTC. It is translated as CASRTGVWETQYF.

This clonotype was seen many times. J is TRBJ1-3 and V is TRBV5-1; D ambiguous. The length of the CDR3 is 15 residues. CDR1 and CDR2 (germline): SGHRS, YFSETQ. V lost 0 bases to trimming and J lost 0 bases, with 7 bases between them. The CDR3 reads CASSLAKSSGNTIYF. CDR3 bases: TGCGCCAGCAGCTTGGCCAAAAGCTCTGGAAACACCATATATTTT.

This clonotype was observed many times. The chain joins TRBV7-6 to TRBJ2-3; unclear D gene. The V gene lost 6 bases and the J gene lost 1 base, with 5 bases spanning the gap. The CDR3 runs 12 residues. Germline-derived CDR1 and CDR2 are SGHVS and FNYEAQ. In nucleotides, the CDR3 is TGTGCCAGCAGTCTACGCACAGATACGCAGTATTTT. Protein sequence: CASSLRTDTQYF.

This clonotype was seen many times. This sequence joins TRBV11-2 and TRBJ1-1; D is possibly TRBD1 (5 bases). The CDR3 has 15 amino acids. The V and J ends lost 1 base and 4 bases respectively, with 13 bases between them. Germline CDR1 reads SGHAT; CDR2 reads FQNNGV. This CDR3 is CASSLVRGRSTEAFF. Here the CDR3 DNA reads TGTGCCAGCAGCTTAGTAAGGGGACGTTCCACTGAAGCTTTCTTT.

V and J are TRBV2 and TRBJ2-3; 11 positions agree with TRBD2. The V gene's germline CDR1 is SNHLY and CDR2 FYNNEI. Trimming removed 7 bases from V and 1 base from J; junction bases left unmatched: 7. This CDR3 region has 16 residues. The CDR3 bases are TGTGCCAGCACACCCTTAGCGGGAGGGGGCACAGATACGCAGTATTTT. It is translated as CASTPLAGGGTDTQYF.

This sequence joins TRBV29-1 and TRBJ2-5; D call uncertain. Looked up from germline, CDR1 is SQVTM and CDR2 is ANQGSEA. This CDR3 is 10 amino acids long. Trimming pared 6 bases from V and 5 bases from J, leaving 7 bases between. The CDR3 spells CSVGRETQYF. Written as DNA, the CDR3 is TGCAGCGTCGGAAGGGAGACCCAGTACTTC.

This clonotype showed up just a few times. The chain joins TRBV2 to TRBJ2-1; the D is unclear. Germline V lookup: CDR1 SNHLY, CDR2 FYNNEI. V lost 6 bases and J 0 bases, leaving 6 bases between the germline ends. The CDR3 runs 13 residues. CDR3 DNA sequence: TGTGCCAGCAGACCCCCCTCCTACAATGAGCAGTTCTTC. Its translation is CASRPPSYNEQFF.

This clonotype was seen many times. CDR3 coding DNA: TGTGCCAGCAGCTTGTTCCTGAGCTCCTACAATGAGCAGTTCTTC. This sequence encodes CASSLFLSSYNEQFF. J is TRBJ2-1 and V is TRBV5-6; D ambiguous. The V gene's germline CDR1 is SGHDT and CDR2 YYEEEE. The length of the CDR3 is 15 residues. Trimming stripped 1 base from V and 0 bases from J, with 8 bases between.

This clonotype came up many times. CDR3 bases: TGTGCCAGCAGTTTGAGGCAGGTTGAAAAACTGTTTTTT. It specifies CASSLRQVEKLFF. The rearrangement joins TRBV28 to TRBJ1-4; unclear D gene. Germline V gene lookup returns CDR1 MDHEN and CDR2 SYDVKM. Deletions cut 3 bases from V and 7 bases from J, with 9 bases between. CDR3 length equals 13 residues.